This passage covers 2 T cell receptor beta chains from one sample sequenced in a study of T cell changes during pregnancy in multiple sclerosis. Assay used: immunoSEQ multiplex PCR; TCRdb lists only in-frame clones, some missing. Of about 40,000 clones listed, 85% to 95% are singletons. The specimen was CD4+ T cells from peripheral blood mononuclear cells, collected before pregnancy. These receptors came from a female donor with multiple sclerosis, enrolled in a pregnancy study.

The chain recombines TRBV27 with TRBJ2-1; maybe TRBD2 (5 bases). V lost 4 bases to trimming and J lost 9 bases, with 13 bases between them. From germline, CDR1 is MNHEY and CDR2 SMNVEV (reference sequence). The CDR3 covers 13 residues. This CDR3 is CASSWRQRTEQFF. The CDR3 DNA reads TGTGCCAGCAGTTGGAGGCAGAGGACTGAGCAGTTCTTC.

CDR3 coding DNA: TGCGCCAGCAGCTTGGCCACAGCCACAGATACGCAGTATTTT. Amino acids: CASSLATATDTQYF. J is TRBJ2-3 and V is TRBV5-1; D not resolved. The germline V and J ends were trimmed by 0 bases and 2 bases, with 7 bases remaining between them. In germline, CDR1 is SGHRS, CDR2 YFSETQ. The CDR3 is made up of 14 amino acids.